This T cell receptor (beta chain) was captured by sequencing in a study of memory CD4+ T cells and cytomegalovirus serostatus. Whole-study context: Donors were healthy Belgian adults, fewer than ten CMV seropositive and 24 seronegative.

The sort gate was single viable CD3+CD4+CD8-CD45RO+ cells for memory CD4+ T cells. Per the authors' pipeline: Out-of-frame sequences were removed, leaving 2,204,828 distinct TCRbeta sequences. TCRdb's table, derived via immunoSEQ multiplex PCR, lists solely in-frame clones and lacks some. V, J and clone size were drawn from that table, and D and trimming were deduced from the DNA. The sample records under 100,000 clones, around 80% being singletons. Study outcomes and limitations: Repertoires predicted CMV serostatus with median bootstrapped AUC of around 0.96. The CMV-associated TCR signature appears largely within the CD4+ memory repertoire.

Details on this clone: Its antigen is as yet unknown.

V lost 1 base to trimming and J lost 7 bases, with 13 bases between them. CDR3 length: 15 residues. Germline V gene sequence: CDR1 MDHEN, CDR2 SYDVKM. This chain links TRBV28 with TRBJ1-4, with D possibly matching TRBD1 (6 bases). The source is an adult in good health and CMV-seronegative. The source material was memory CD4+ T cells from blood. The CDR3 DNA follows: TGTGCCAGCAGTTTATTGGGCAGGGGTCGTGAAAAACTGTTTTTT. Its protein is CASSLLGRGREKLFF.